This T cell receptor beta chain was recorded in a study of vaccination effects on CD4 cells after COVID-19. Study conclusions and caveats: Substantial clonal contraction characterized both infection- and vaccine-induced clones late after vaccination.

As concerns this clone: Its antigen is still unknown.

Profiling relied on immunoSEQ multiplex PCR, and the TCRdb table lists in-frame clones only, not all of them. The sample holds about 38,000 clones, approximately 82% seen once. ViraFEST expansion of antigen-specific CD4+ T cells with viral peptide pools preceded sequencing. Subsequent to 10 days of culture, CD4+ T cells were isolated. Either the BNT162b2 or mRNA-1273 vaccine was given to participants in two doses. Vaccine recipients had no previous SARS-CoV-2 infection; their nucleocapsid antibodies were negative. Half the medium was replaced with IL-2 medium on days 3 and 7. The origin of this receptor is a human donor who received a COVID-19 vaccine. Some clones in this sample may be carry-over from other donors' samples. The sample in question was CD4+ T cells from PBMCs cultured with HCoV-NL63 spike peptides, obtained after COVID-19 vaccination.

CDR3 DNA: TGTGCCAGTAGTTCCAGGGGCCGATCCACAGATACGCAGTATTTT. This sequence encodes CASSSRGRSTDTQYF. This rearrangement joins TRBV19 to TRBJ2-3; the D gene is possibly TRBD1 (6 bases). V lost 5 bases, J lost 2 bases, and 14 bases lay in between. Germline CDR1 and CDR2: LNHDA and SQIVND (reference sequence). The CDR3 spans 15 residues.